This TCR beta chain was found in a study of a mutant IDH1 vaccine in newly diagnosed glioma. Notes on this clone: Its antigen is not identified.

Profiling relied on immunoSEQ multiplex PCR, and the TCRdb table lists in-frame clones only, not all of them. The sample carries over 35,000 clones, 84% recorded once. Trimming took 4 bases from V and 3 from J; bases not matched to a gene: 7. Looked up from germline, CDR1 is SGHRS and CDR2 is YFSETQ. This CDR3 region has 15 residues. As to time point: week 23, last vaccination. With topical imiquimod, each dose of the vaccine consisted of 300 ug of mutant IDH1 20-mer peptide. The origin of this receptor is a young woman with glioma. Some clones in this sample may be carry-over from other donors' samples. The chain carries TRBV5-1 and TRBJ2-5, with TRBD1 matching 9 bases. Specimen: PBMCs, collected from a glioma patient whose treatment included an IDH1 peptide vaccine. CDR3 sequence: CASSLLTGGEETQYF. The CDR3 DNA is TGCGCCAGCAGCCTTTTGACAGGGGGAGAAGAGACCCAGTACTTC. The whole variable domain, filled in from reference TRBV5-1 and TRBJ2-5, reads KAGVTQTPRYLIKTRGQQVTLSCSPISGHRSVSWYQQTPGQGLQFLFEYFSETQRNKGNFPGRFSGRQFSNSRSEMNVSTLELGDSALYLCASSLLTGGEETQYFGPGTRLLVL.